The 3 T cell receptor beta chains reported below all come from one sample, sequenced in a study of early T cells in non-severe SARS-CoV-2 infection. In TCRdb, the 5' RACE reads were re-called with MiXCR into one record per CDR3 protein. The sample consists of about 30,000 distinct CDR3 sequences, about 3.9% of them appearing once. Material for sequencing was whole blood. The receptors were sampled from an adult who was a healthcare worker with PCR-confirmed SARS-CoV-2 infection or an uninfected control (not recorded which).

This clonotype was recorded many times. J is TRBJ1-4 and V is TRBV30; D is undetermined. V lost 8 bases and J lost 7, with 20 bases in between. Germline CDR1 and CDR2: GTSNPN and SVGIG (reference sequence). This CDR3 region has 14 residues. The CDR3 here is CATPGRGGGEKLFF. Written as DNA, the CDR3 is TGTGCCACACCGGGCCGCGGCGGTGGTGAAAAACTGTTTTTT.

Many counts were recorded for this clonotype. This chain connects TRBV27 to TRBJ2-1, with D uncertain. Germline-derived CDR1 and CDR2 are MNHEY and SMNVEV (reference sequence). This CDR3 has 16 amino acids. V lost 5 bases, J lost 3 bases, and 17 bases lay in between. CDR3 nucleotides: TGTGCCAGCAGTCCCCTTCGGGCTTCTCGCTACAATGAGCAGTTCTTC. Translation: CASSPLRASRYNEQFF.

The chain employs TRBV5-1 and TRBJ2-1, with D perhaps being TRBD1 or TRBD2 (5 bases each). The CDR3 is 14 residues long. The V gene's germline CDR1 is SGHRS and CDR2 YFSETQ. Trimming left V 5 bases short and J 9 bases short, with 18 bases between. The CDR3 DNA follows: TGCGCCAGCAGGAGTTCCGGGACCCTCGCTGAGCAGTTCTTC. Its translation: CASRSSGTLAEQFF. Filled out from reference TRBV5-1 and TRBJ2-1, the complete variable domain reads KAGVTQTPRYLIKTRGQQVTLSCSPISGHRSVSWYQQTPGQGLQFLFEYFSETQRNKGNFPGRFSGRQFSNSRSEMNVSTLELGDSALYLCASRSSGTLAEQFFGPGTRLTVL.